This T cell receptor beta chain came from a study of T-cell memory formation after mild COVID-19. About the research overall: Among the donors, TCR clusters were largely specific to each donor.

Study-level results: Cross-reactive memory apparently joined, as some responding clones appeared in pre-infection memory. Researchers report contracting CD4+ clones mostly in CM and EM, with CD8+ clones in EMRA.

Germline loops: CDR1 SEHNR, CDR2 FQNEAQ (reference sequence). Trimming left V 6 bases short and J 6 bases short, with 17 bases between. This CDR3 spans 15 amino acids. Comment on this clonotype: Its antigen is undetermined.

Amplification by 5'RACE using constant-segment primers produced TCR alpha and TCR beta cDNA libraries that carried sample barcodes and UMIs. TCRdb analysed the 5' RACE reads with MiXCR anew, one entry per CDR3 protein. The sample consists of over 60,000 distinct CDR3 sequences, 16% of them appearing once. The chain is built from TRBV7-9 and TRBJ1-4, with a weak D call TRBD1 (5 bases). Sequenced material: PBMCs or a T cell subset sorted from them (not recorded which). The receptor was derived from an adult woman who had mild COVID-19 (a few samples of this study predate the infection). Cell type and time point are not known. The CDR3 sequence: CASSRNRRQDEKLFF. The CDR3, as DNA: TGTGCCAGCAGTCGTAACAGGCGGCAGGATGAAAAACTGTTTTTT.